What follows are 13 T cell receptor beta chains derived from one specimen sequenced in a study of regulatory T cells in long-lasting Graves disease. Library construction for TCR beta used iRepertoire HTBI primers and Arm-PCR of CDR3 regions. MiXCR, run by TCRdb on the multiplex PCR reads, gives a single entry per CDR3 protein. The repertoire has approximately 350,000 distinct CDR3 sequences, 12% of them found once; the top ten carry approximately 19%. Time point in this sample: newly diagnosed GD, antithyroid drugs for less than 3 months. Preparation of the TCR library used RNA extracted from PBMCs. These data were also reused for a study on T cells in Graves' hyperthyroidism and ophthalmopathy.

This sample comprised peripheral blood mononuclear cells (PBMCs), obtained at new diagnosis, from a patient treated with antithyroid drugs. These receptors originate from a woman aged 18-29 years with Graves disease.

In this sample, this clonotype turned up a few times. CDR3: CSARDLREGLDNEQFF. The CDR3, as DNA: TGCAGTGCTAGAGATCTAAGGGAGGGCCTGGACAATGAGCAGTTCTTC. The V and J genes are TRBV20-1 and TRBJ2-1, with 7 bases that match TRBD2. Trimming removed 0 bases from V and 5 bases from J; junction bases left unmatched: 10. Germline CDR1 reads DFQATT; CDR2 reads SNEGSKA (reference sequence). CDR3 length: 16 residues.

This clonotype was seen ten or more times. The gene calls are TRBV12-3 or TRBV12-4 and TRBJ1-1, with TRBD1 as a possible D gene (5 bases). This CDR3 spans 14 amino acids. V lost 6 bases and J 2 bases, leaving 13 bases between the germline ends. The CDR3 DNA reads TGTGCCAGCAGCTCGTCCCAGGGAAACACTGAAGCTTTCTTT. This encodes CASSSSQGNTEAFF.

This clonotype was counted ten times or more. This chain connects TRBV27 to TRBJ2-7; possible D gene TRBD1, 5 bases. CDR3 length: 14 amino acids. V dropped 6 bases and J dropped 3 bases, with 15 bases sitting between them. Per germline, CDR1 MNHEY and CDR2 SMNVEV (reference sequence). CDR3 nucleotides: TGTGCCAGCAGCGCTATGGGGCGCTTCTACGAGCAGTACGTC. Residues: CASSAMGRFYEQYV.

This clonotype was picked up many times. The chain joins TRBV6-2 or TRBV6-3 to TRBJ2-5; unclear D gene. The V gene lost 2 bases and the J gene lost 2 bases, with 9 bases spanning the gap. CDR3 size: 14 residues. Germline loops: CDR1 MNHEY, CDR2 SVGEGT. CDR3 bases: TGTGCCAGCAGTTACAGGGCGCTTCAAGAGACCCAGTACTTC. Its translation: CASSYRALQETQYF.

This clonotype was counted a few times. The chain recombines TRBV7-2 with TRBJ1-2; D unclear. CDR1 is SGHTA and CDR2 is FQGNSA in the germline V gene. The V end was cut by 2 bases, the J end by 4 bases, with 11 bases between. There are 14 residues in the CDR3. The CDR3 spells CASSLSGSGYGYTF. CDR3 nucleotide sequence: TGTGCCAGCAGCTTATCAGGATCAGGCTATGGCTACACCTTC. Full variable domain (outside the CDR3, taken from reference TRBV7-2 and TRBJ1-2): GAGVSQSPSNKVTEKGKDVELRCDPISGHTALYWYRQSLGQGLEFLIYFQGNSAPDKSGLPSDRFSAERTGGSVSTLTIQRTQQEDSAVYLCASSLSGSGYGYTFGSGTRLTVV.

On this clonotype: The conserved final phenylalanine or tryptophan is absent from the CDR3, which likely points to a read error. This sequence joins TRBV11-2 and TRBJ1-1; no clear D gene. V lost 3 bases and J 1 base, leaving 6 bases between the germline ends. The CDR3 runs 13 residues. The V gene's germline CDR1 is SGHAT and CDR2 FQNNGV. The CDR3 region has the DNA TGTGCCAGCAGCTTTTCAGCGAACACTGAAGCTTTCCTT. Its translation: CASSFSANTEAFL.

This chain links TRBV19 with TRBJ2-5; D is unresolved. The V gene lost 2 bases and the J gene lost 0 bases, with 4 bases spanning the gap. The CDR3 extends over 13 amino acids. Germline V gene lookup returns CDR1 LNHDA and CDR2 SQIVND (reference sequence). CDR3 region: CASSIMYQETQYF. As DNA, the CDR3 is TGTGCCAGTAGTATAATGTACCAAGAGACCCAGTACTTC.

This clonotype was detected ten times or more. This chain links TRBV7-2 with TRBJ2-5; D call uncertain. CDR1 and CDR2 (germline): SGHTA, FQGNSA. The CDR3 runs 14 residues. Trimming took 0 bases from V and 0 from J, leaving 5 bases between them. The CDR3 spells CASSLAQYQETQYF. In DNA, the CDR3 is TGTGCCAGCAGCTTAGCCCAGTACCAAGAGACCCAGTACTTC.

This clonotype was observed at least ten times. CDR3 in amino acids: CSARMGTNQPQHF. The CDR3 DNA is TGCAGTGCTAGAATGGGAACCAATCAGCCCCAGCATTTT. V is TRBV20-1 and J is TRBJ1-5; the D is unclear. The germline V gene has CDR1 DFQATT and CDR2 SNEGSKA (reference sequence). The CDR3 totals 13 residues. Trimming removed 2 bases from V and 3 bases from J, with 8 bases in between.

This clonotype was found many times. The chain recombines TRBV10-3 with TRBJ1-2; TRBD1 is a possible D gene (6 bases). V gave up 2 bases and J gave up 4 bases, with 8 bases separating them. CDR1 is ENHRY and CDR2 is SYGVKD in the germline V gene. CDR3 size: 13 residues. The CDR3 here is CAISEGQSYGYTF. The CDR3 DNA sequence: TGTGCCATCAGTGAGGGACAGTCCTATGGCTACACCTTC.

V and J are TRBV6-1 and TRBJ1-5, with TRBD1 matching over 11 bases. Germline-derived CDR1 and CDR2 are MNHNS and SASEGT. The CDR3 has 17 residues. The V gene end was trimmed by 6 bases and the J gene end by 3 bases; junction bases not matched to a gene: 10. The CDR3 reads CASSHIGTGGINQPQHF. The CDR3 DNA is TGTGCCAGCAGCCATATAGGGACAGGGGGTATCAATCAGCCCCAGCATTTT.

This clonotype appeared many times. The junction departs from germline at one end; a sequencing error may be responsible. This chain joins TRBV5-1 and TRBJ2-1; D possibly corresponds to TRBD2 (5 bases). CDR3 length: 13 amino acids. Per the germline V gene, CDR1 is SGHRS and CDR2 is YFSETQ. The CDR3 DNA reads as TGTGCCAGCAGCTTGGTTGGTAGCGATGAGCAGTTCTTC. Amino acid sequence: CASSLVGSDEQFF.

This clonotype came up many times. The chain links TRBV24-1 to TRBJ2-1; 13 bases agree with TRBD2. Unmatched junction bases numbered 5, after V lost 3 bases and J lost 7 bases. The CDR3 runs 16 residues. CDR1 KGHDR and CDR2 SFDVKD come from the germline V gene. CDR3 region: CATSDPGLAGDNEQFF. CDR3 DNA: TGTGCCACCAGTGATCCTGGACTAGCGGGAGATAATGAGCAGTTCTTC.